A selection of T cell receptor beta chains follows, all from one sample in a study of cytomegalovirus exposure and HLA in healthy donors. Libraries were prepared by immunoSEQ multiplex PCR; TCRdb keeps only in-frame clonotypes and omits some of them. Among more than 70,000 clones listed, 70% to 85% were seen once. Material: PBMCs. These receptors came from a man under 40 in good health and CMV-seropositive. Both conserved end residues are trimmed from each CDR3.

TRBJ2-3 | TRBV29-1 | SVEREDRGTDTQY
TRBJ1-2 | TRBV6-1 | ASNYGTNYGYT
TRBJ2-1 | TRBV5-1 | ASSLDLSYNEQF
TRBJ2-7 | TRBV9 | ASSPGTGTYEQY
TRBJ1-4 | TRBV5-1 | ASSPSRDGGNEKLF
TRBJ2-2 | TRBV5-4 | ASSLTRTGELF
TRBJ1-6 | TRBV5-1 | ASSPGQGFYNSPLH
TRBJ2-7 | TRBV29-1 | SVSGAYEQY
TRBJ1-1 | TRBV5-1 | ASSLRTWDRGPNTEAF
TRBJ2-3 | TRBV5-1 | ASSRSGGAIRDTQY
TRBJ2-3 | TRBV20-1 | SAPHTDTQY
TRBJ2-3 | TRBV6-4 | ASSDSPTDTQY